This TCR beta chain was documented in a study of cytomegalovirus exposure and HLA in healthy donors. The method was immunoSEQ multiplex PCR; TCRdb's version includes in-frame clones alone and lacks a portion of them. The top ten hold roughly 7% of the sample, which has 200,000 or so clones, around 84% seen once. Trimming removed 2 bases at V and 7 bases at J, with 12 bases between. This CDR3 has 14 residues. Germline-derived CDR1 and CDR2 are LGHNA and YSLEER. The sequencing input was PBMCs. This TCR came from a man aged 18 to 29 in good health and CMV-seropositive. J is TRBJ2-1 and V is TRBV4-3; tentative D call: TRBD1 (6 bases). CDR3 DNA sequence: TGCGCCAGCAGCCAAATTTTAGGGGGTAATGAGCAGTTCTTC. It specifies CASSQILGGNEQFF.